This T cell receptor (beta chain) was sequenced for a study of OX40 agonist ivuxolimab in advanced cancers. Study findings and constraints: A proportion of nonresponders additionally exhibited low normalized T-cell clonal expansion. The study observed clonal expansion of CD4+ and CD8+ blood T cells by week 6 at 0.1 to 3.0 mg/kg.

Sequencing used immunoSEQ multiplex PCR; TCRdb keeps in-frame clones, though not all of them. The table includes 20,000 to 30,000 clones, over 85% detected once. Note on this clone: Antigen: not known.

Any history of autoimmune disease or systemic immunosuppression disqualified patients. Blood got drawn at baseline, again on cycle 4 day 1, and then on cycle 7 day 1. CDR3 size: 11 residues. With 1 base removed from V and 7 bases from J, the gap between germline ends came to 5 bases. The germline gives CDR1 MGHRA, CDR2 YSYEKL. The chain recombines TRBV4-1 with TRBJ2-7, with D perhaps TRBD2 (5 bases). The source was CD4+ or CD8+ T cells sorted from blood, collected in a trial of the OX40 agonist ivuxolimab. This clonotype originated in an adult with an advanced solid tumor such as melanoma, head and neck, liver or kidney cancer. The CDR3 sequence is CASSQAGEQYF. The CDR3 coding sequence is TGCGCCAGCAGCCAAGCGGGGGAGCAGTACTTC.